This TCR beta chain was sequenced during a study of TIL therapy for anti-PD-1-resistant metastatic lung cancer (dated by TCRdb to the early 2020s). Study-wide context: Tumors were harvested prior to any PD-1/PD-L1 blockade, after which nivolumab was administered to patients, and lymphodepletion, expanded TIL infusion and IL-2 were given to patients who progressed. Enrolled patients had a median age of almost 55 years (range about 38-85) and a median tumor PD-L1 proportion score of around 6%. Most of the cohort had lung adenocarcinoma, including several EGFR-mutant tumors and two ALK-rearranged tumors, and half of the patients were either current or former smokers. Across the cohort, whole-exome sequencing showed a median non-synonymous tumor mutation burden of more than 1.3 mutations per megabase. T cell receptor beta sequencing of tumor and peripheral blood served to follow clonotypes across the tumor, the expanded TIL product, and serial blood samples. The paper's findings and limits, for the study overall: Generalizability was limited because the cohort was highly selected, with more treatment-naive, never-smoker and oncogene-addicted patients included than is typical. The study protocol defined all tumor marker inferences as exploratory. Infused TIL clonotypes partially replaced the baseline peripheral repertoire then decayed over months, with no apparent association between persistence and response.

The time point label corresponds to: pre-treatment sample, taken before nivolumab and TIL therapy. Between October 2017 and January 2020, a dual-center phase I trial enrolled adults who had stage 4 NSCLC. Samples were obtained from a single-arm, open-label phase I trial in which tumor-infiltrating lymphocyte therapy with nivolumab was evaluated in advanced non-small cell lung cancer. Blood mononuclear cells were isolated from EDTA tubes by Ficoll gradient and were snap-frozen as pellets, and DNA was extracted with a Qiagen mini-prep kit. V was cut back by 0 bases and J by 11 bases, leaving a gap of 28 bases between them. Inclusive of the bounding cysteine and phenylalanine, the CDR3 is 18 residues long. Solely the CDR3 DNA is kept, with 54 bases framed from the first base. Per the germline V gene, SGHVS is the CDR1 and FQNEAQ is the CDR2. Comment on this clone: Its antigen is unknown. Base quality data are lacking; no much larger clone is found one base away.

TCR beta CDR3 regions were amplified from genomic DNA with the immunoSEQ v3 hsTCRB kit using bias-controlled multiplex PCR. The TCR libraries were sequenced on an Illumina NextSeq 500 to around 1.9 million read pairs for survey level or about 5-6 million read pairs for deep level. On the authors' methods: V, D and J genes were assigned, non-productive sequences were removed, and clonality was reported by immunoSEQ Analyzer software. Repertoires of infused TIL and blood were compared using productive Simpson clonality and the Morisita overlap index of productive TRB rearrangements. For each clone in blood, the absolute clonotype count was estimated by multiplying the lymphocyte count by the CD3+ fraction and by the clone's productive frequency. Held by TCRdb, this immuneACCESS table contains in-frame sequences only and omits some clones. Under half of the omission traces to an unresolved V gene where checked; the cause of the rest is unknown. That table furnishes V, J and clone size, whereas the DNA furnished D and trimming. This sample comprises 50,000 to 65,000 clones, 75% to 90% of them detected only once. Less than 3.5% of the sample is taken by the ten largest.

The rearrangement combines TRBV7-8 with TRBJ1-1; TRBD1 could be the D gene, as 5 bases match. Sequenced here: blood, sampled at baseline. The receptor's source is a person aged 25 to 80 with non-small cell lung cancer. The sequence in DNA is TGTGCCAGCAGCTTAGCGGGCAGATCATTACACCCCAGGGCTATGGCTTTCTTT. Its translation is CASSLAGRSLHPRAMAFF.